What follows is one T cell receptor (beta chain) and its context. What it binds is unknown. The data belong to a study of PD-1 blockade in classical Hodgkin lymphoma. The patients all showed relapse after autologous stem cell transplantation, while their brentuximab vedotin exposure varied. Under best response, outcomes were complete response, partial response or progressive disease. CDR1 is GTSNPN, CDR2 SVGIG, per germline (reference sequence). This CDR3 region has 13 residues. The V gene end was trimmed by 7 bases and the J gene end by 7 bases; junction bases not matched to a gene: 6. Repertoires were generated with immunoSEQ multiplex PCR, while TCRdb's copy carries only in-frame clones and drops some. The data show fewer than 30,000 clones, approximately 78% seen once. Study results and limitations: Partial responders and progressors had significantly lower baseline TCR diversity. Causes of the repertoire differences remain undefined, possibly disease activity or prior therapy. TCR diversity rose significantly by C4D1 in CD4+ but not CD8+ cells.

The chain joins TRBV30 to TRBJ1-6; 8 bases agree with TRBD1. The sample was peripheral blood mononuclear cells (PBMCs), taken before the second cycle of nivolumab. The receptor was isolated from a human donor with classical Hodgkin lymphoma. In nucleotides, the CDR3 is TGTGCCTCGCGGACAGGGCTCAATTCACCCCTCCACTTT. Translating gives CASRTGLNSPLHF.